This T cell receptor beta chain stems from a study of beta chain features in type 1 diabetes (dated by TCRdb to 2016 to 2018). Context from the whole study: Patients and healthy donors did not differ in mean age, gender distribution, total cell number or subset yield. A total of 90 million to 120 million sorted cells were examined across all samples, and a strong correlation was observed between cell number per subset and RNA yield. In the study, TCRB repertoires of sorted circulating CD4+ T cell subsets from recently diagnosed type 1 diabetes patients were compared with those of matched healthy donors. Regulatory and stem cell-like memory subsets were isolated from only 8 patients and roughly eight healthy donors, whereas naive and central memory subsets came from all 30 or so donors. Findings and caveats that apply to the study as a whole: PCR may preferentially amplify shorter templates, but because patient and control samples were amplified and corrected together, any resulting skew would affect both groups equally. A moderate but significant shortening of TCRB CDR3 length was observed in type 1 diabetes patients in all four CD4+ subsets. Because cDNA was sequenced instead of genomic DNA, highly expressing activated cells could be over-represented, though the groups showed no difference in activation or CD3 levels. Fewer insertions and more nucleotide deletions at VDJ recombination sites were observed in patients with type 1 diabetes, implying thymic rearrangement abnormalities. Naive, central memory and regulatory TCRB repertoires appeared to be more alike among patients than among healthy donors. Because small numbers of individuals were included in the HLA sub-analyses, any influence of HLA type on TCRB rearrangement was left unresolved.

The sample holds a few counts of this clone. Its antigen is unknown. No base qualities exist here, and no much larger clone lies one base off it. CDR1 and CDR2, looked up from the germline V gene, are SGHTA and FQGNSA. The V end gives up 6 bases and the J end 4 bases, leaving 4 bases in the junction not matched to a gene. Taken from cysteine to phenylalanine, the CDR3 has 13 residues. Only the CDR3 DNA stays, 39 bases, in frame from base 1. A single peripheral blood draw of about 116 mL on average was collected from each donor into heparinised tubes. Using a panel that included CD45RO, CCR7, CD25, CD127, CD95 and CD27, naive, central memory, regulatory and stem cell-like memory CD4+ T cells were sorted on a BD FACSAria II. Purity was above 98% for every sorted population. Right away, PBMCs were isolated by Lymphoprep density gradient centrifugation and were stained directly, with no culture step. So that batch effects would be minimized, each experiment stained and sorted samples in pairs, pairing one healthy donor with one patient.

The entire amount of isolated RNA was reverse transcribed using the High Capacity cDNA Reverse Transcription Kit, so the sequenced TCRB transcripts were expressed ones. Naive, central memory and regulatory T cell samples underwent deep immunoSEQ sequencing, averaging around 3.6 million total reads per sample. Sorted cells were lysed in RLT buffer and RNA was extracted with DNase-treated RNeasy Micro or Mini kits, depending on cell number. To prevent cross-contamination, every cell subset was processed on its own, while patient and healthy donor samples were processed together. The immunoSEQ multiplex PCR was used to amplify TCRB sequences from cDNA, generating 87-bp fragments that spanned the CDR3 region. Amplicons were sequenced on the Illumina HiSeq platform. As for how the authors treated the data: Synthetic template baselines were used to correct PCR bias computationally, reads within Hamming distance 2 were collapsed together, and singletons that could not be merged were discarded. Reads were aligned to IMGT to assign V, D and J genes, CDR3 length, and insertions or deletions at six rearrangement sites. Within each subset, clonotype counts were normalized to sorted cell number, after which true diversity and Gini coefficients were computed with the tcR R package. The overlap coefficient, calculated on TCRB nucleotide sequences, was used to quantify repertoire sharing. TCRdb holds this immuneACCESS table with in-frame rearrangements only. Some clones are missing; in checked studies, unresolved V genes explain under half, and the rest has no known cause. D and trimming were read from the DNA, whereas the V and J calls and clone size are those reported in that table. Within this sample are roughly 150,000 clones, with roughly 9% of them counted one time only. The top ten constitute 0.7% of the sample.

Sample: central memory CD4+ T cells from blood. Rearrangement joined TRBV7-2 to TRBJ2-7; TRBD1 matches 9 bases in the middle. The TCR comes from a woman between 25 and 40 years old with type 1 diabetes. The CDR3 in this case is CASRTGQGYEQYF. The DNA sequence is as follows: TGTGCCAGCAGGACGGGACAGGGATACGAGCAGTACTTC.